The rows below give T cell receptor beta chains drawn from one sample of a study of blood T cells in healthy people across ages. MiXCR, run by TCRdb on the 5' RACE reads, gives a single entry per CDR3 protein. Found here are 650,000 to 1,000,000 distinct CDR3 sequences, roughly 40% of them singletons; the top ten hold under 15%. Source material: blood. These receptors originate from a man aged 18 to 30 in good health. Both conserved end residues are part of each CDR3. Each record gives: J gene, clone size, D gene, V gene, CDR3 protein, CDR3 DNA. D genes are given only for firm matches. A row's size may be missing; if present it is once, few, many or a size class.

J gene: TRBJ2-3
clone size: -
D gene: -
V gene: TRBV7-2
CDR3 protein: CASSPGWAGTDTQYF
CDR3 DNA: TGTGCCAGCAGCCCAGGTTGGGCAGGCACAGATACGCAGTATTTT

J gene: TRBJ1-4
clone size: few
D gene: -
V gene: TRBV25-1
CDR3 protein: CASLDRGNEKLFF
CDR3 DNA: TGTGCCAGCCTAGACAGAGGGAATGAAAAACTGTTTTTT

J gene: TRBJ1-5
clone size: -
D gene: -
V gene: TRBV7-8
CDR3 protein: CASSLEGGIGQPQHF
CDR3 DNA: TGTGCCAGCAGCTTAGAGGGAGGGATAGGCCAGCCCCAGCATTTT

J gene: TRBJ2-7
clone size: -
D gene: TRBD1
V gene: TRBV20-1
CDR3 protein: CSASGGQGVYEQYF
CDR3 DNA: TGCAGTGCTAGCGGGGGACAGGGTGTCTACGAGCAGTACTTC

J gene: TRBJ1-2
clone size: few
D gene: TRBD1
V gene: TRBV7-9
CDR3 protein: CASSEGQGVEGYTF
CDR3 DNA: TGTGCCAGCAGCGAAGGACAGGGGGTGGAAGGCTACACCTTC

J gene: TRBJ2-1
clone size: few
D gene: -
V gene: TRBV19
CDR3 protein: CASRQGNYNEQFF
CDR3 DNA: TGTGCCAGTCGGCAGGGTAACTACAATGAGCAGTTCTTC

J gene: TRBJ2-7
clone size: many
D gene: -
V gene: TRBV12-3/TRBV12-4
CDR3 protein: CASSTSLTRYEQYF
CDR3 DNA: TGTGCCAGCAGTACCTCCTTGACACGCTACGAGCAGTACTTC

J gene: TRBJ2-2
clone size: few
D gene: TRBD2
V gene: TRBV7-3
CDR3 protein: CASSRGGDTGELFF
CDR3 DNA: TGTGCCAGCAGCCGCGGGGGGGACACCGGGGAGCTGTTTTTT

J gene: TRBJ1-1
clone size: -
D gene: TRBD1
V gene: TRBV3-1
CDR3 protein: CASSPSSGGGTEAFF
CDR3 DNA: TGTGCCAGCAGCCCCTCGTCAGGGGGAGGCACTGAAGCTTTCTTT

J gene: TRBJ1-1
clone size: -
D gene: TRBD1
V gene: TRBV12-3/TRBV12-4
CDR3 protein: CASSLVFGTEEAFF
CDR3 DNA: TGTGCCAGCAGTTTAGTATTTGGGACAGAAGAAGCTTTCTTT

J gene: TRBJ2-5
clone size: -
D gene: -
V gene: TRBV11-1
CDR3 protein: CASSVDNGETQYF
CDR3 DNA: TGTGCCAGCAGCGTAGACAACGGGGAGACCCAGTACTTC

J gene: TRBJ2-7
clone size: -
D gene: -
V gene: TRBV2
CDR3 protein: CASSDPRGLYYEQYF
CDR3 DNA: TGTGCCAGCAGTGATCCGCGGGGGCTATACTACGAGCAGTACTTC

J gene: TRBJ1-5
clone size: few
D gene: TRBD1
V gene: TRBV20-1
CDR3 protein: CSASMTGSQPQHF
CDR3 DNA: TGCAGTGCTAGTATGACAGGGAGTCAGCCCCAGCATTTT

J gene: TRBJ1-5
clone size: few
D gene: TRBD1
V gene: TRBV6-2/TRBV6-3
CDR3 protein: CAMERGQGLPQPQHF
CDR3 DNA: TGTGCAATGGAAAGGGGACAGGGACTTCCCCAGCCCCAGCATTTT

J gene: TRBJ2-1
clone size: -
D gene: -
V gene: TRBV7-9
CDR3 protein: CASSLEGGSYEQFF
CDR3 DNA: TGTGCCAGCAGCTTAGAAGGGGGGAGTTATGAGCAGTTCTTC

J gene: TRBJ1-5
clone size: few
D gene: TRBD1
V gene: TRBV20-1
CDR3 protein: CSASPDRGGNQPQHF
CDR3 DNA: TGCAGTGCTAGTCCGGACAGGGGAGGCAATCAGCCCCAGCATTTT

J gene: TRBJ2-5
clone size: -
D gene: -
V gene: TRBV20-1
CDR3 protein: CSASPTGTPPTETQYF
CDR3 DNA: TGCAGTGCTAGTCCTACCGGGACTCCCCCGACCGAGACCCAGTACTTC

J gene: TRBJ2-7
clone size: -
D gene: -
V gene: TRBV7-3
CDR3 protein: CASSLVRDRKPNEQYF
CDR3 DNA: TGTGCCAGCAGCTTGGTACGGGACCGTAAACCCAATGAGCAGTACTTC

J gene: TRBJ1-5
clone size: few
D gene: -
V gene: TRBV6-1
CDR3 protein: CASSEPPRRQPQHF
CDR3 DNA: TGTGCCAGCAGTGAACCTCCCCGGAGGCAGCCCCAGCATTTT

J gene: TRBJ2-3
clone size: -
D gene: -
V gene: TRBV6-5
CDR3 protein: CASSRGTPGHTDTRYF
CDR3 DNA: TGTGCCAGCAGCAGAGGGACACCCGGACACACAGATACGCGGTATTTT

J gene: TRBJ2-7
clone size: -
D gene: -
V gene: TRBV6-2/TRBV6-3
CDR3 protein: CAGSYSRDSEALSSYEQYF
CDR3 DNA: TGTGCCGGCAGTTACTCGCGGGACAGTGAGGCCCTTAGCTCCTACGAGCAGTACTTC

J gene: TRBJ2-3
clone size: few
D gene: -
V gene: TRBV4-3
CDR3 protein: CASSQERGPFTDTQYF
CDR3 DNA: TGCGCCAGCAGCCAAGAGCGGGGCCCCTTCACAGATACGCAGTATTTT

J gene: TRBJ1-1
clone size: few
D gene: -
V gene: TRBV20-1
CDR3 protein: CSAKWGGGDTEAFF
CDR3 DNA: TGCAGTGCAAAGTGGGGGGGTGGGGACACTGAAGCTTTCTTT

J gene: TRBJ1-3
clone size: -
D gene: -
V gene: TRBV12-3/TRBV12-4
CDR3 protein: CAGSLGRTGNTIYF
CDR3 DNA: TGTGCCGGCAGTCTCGGCAGAACTGGAAACACCATATATTTT

J gene: TRBJ2-5
clone size: -
D gene: -
V gene: TRBV20-1
CDR3 protein: CSAGTERGTQYF
CDR3 DNA: TGCAGTGCAGGGACCGAACGGGGGACCCAGTACTTC

J gene: TRBJ2-3
clone size: few
D gene: -
V gene: TRBV2
CDR3 protein: CASRGFRRESDTQYF
CDR3 DNA: TGTGCCAGCAGGGGGTTTAGAAGGGAATCAGATACGCAGTATTTT

J gene: TRBJ2-1
clone size: few
D gene: -
V gene: TRBV20-1
CDR3 protein: CSAERARFDEQFF
CDR3 DNA: TGCAGTGCTGAGAGGGCTAGGTTCGATGAGCAGTTCTTC

J gene: TRBJ1-2
clone size: few
D gene: -
V gene: TRBV7-2
CDR3 protein: CASSPVGQRPGNYGYTF
CDR3 DNA: TGTGCCAGCAGCCCCGTGGGGCAACGACCGGGAAACTATGGCTACACCTTC

J gene: TRBJ2-2
clone size: -
D gene: -
V gene: TRBV18
CDR3 protein: CASSPPGDTNTGELFF
CDR3 DNA: TGTGCCAGCTCACCTCCCGGGGACACCAACACCGGGGAGCTGTTTTTT

J gene: TRBJ1-2
clone size: -
D gene: -
V gene: TRBV6-6
CDR3 protein: CASSYITPSNYGCTF
CDR3 DNA: TGTGCCAGCAGTTACATAACACCCTCTAACTATGGCTGCACCTTC

J gene: TRBJ1-4
clone size: -
D gene: -
V gene: TRBV2
CDR3 protein: CASSPNRNEKLFF
CDR3 DNA: TGTGCCAGCAGTCCAAACAGGAATGAAAAACTGTTTTTT

J gene: TRBJ1-2
clone size: -
D gene: -
V gene: TRBV5-5
CDR3 protein: CASSLLVTEAYGYTF
CDR3 DNA: TGTGCCAGCAGCTTGTTGGTGACAGAAGCCTATGGCTACACCTTC

J gene: TRBJ2-1
clone size: -
D gene: -
V gene: TRBV5-6
CDR3 protein: CASSRDIPYNEQFF
CDR3 DNA: TGTGCCAGCAGCAGGGACATCCCCTACAATGAGCAGTTCTTC

J gene: TRBJ2-5
clone size: -
D gene: TRBD1
V gene: TRBV7-2
CDR3 protein: CASSLTGVQEQYF
CDR3 DNA: TGTGCCAGCAGCCTCACAGGGGTGCAGGAGCAGTACTTC

J gene: TRBJ1-2
clone size: -
D gene: TRBD1
V gene: TRBV12-3/TRBV12-4
CDR3 protein: CASKPSDRTNYGYTF
CDR3 DNA: TGTGCCAGCAAACCCTCGGACAGGACTAACTATGGCTACACCTTC

J gene: TRBJ2-1
clone size: -
D gene: -
V gene: TRBV7-9
CDR3 protein: CASPGQGIGNEQFF
CDR3 DNA: TGTGCCAGCCCCGGGCAGGGGATCGGCAATGAGCAGTTCTTC

J gene: TRBJ2-7
clone size: few
D gene: TRBD1
V gene: TRBV6-6
CDR3 protein: CASSVGQGVNEQYF
CDR3 DNA: TGTGCCAGCAGTGTTGGACAGGGGGTGAACGAGCAGTACTTC

J gene: TRBJ2-3
clone size: -
D gene: -
V gene: TRBV11-1
CDR3 protein: CASSLEQFLTDTQYF
CDR3 DNA: TGTGCCAGCAGCTTAGAACAGTTCTTAACAGATACGCAGTATTTT